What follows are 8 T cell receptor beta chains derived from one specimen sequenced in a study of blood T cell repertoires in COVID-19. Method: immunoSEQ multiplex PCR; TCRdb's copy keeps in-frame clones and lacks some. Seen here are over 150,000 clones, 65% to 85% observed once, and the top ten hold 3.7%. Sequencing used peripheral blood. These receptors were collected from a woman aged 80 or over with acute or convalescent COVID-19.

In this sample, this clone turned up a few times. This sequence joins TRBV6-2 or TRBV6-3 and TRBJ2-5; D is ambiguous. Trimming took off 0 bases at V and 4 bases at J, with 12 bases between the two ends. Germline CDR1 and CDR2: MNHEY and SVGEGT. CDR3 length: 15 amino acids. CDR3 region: CASSYSSGDPETQYF. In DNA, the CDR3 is TGTGCCAGCAGTTACTCATCCGGAGACCCAGAGACCCAGTACTTC.

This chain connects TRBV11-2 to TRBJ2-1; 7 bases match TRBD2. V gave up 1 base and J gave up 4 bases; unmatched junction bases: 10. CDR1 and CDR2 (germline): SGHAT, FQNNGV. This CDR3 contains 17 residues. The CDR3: CASSLVLEAGRYNEQFF. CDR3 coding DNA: TGTGCCAGCAGCTTAGTCTTGGAAGCGGGAAGGTACAATGAGCAGTTCTTC.

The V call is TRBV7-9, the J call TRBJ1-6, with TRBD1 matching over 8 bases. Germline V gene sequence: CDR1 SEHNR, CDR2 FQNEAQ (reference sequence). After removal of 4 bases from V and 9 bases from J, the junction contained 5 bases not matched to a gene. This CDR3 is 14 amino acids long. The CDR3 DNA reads TGTGCCAGCAGCTCAGGACAGGGAGTTTCACCCCTCCACTTT. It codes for CASSSGQGVSPLHF.

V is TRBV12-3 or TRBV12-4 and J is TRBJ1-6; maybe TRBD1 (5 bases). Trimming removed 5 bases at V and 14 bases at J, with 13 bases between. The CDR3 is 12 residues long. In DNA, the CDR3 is TGTGCCAGCAGTCCCGCGGGGGGGTCCCTCCACTTT. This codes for CASSPAGGSLHF.

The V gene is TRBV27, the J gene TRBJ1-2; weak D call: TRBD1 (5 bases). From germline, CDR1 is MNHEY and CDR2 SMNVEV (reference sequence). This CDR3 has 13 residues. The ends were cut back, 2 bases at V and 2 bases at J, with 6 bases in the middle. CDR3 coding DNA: TGTGCCAGCAGTTTAAAGGGGAACTATGGCTACACCTTC. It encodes CASSLKGNYGYTF.

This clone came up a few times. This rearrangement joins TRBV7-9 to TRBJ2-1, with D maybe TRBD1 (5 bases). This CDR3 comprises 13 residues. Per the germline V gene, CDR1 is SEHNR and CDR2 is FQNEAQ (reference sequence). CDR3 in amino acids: CAAGSGSYNEQFF. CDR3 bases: TGTGCAGCCGGCTCAGGGTCTTACAATGAGCAGTTCTTC.

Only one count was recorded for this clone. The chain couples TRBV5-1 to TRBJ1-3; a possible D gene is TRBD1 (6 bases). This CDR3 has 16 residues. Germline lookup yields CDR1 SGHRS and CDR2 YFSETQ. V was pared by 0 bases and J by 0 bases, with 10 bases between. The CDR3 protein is CASSLEKGHSGNTIYF. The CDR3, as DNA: TGCGCCAGCAGCTTGGAAAAGGGACACTCTGGAAACACCATATATTTT.

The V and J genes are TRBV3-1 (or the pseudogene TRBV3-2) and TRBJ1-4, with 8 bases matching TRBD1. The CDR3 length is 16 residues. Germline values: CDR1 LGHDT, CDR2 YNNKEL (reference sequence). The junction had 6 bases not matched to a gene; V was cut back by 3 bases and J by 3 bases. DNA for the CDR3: TGTGCCAGCAGCCAGAGAGGACAGGGACCTAATGAAAAACTGTTTTTT. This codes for CASSQRGQGPNEKLFF.